Below are 22 T cell receptor beta chains sequenced from a single sample in a study of beta chain features in type 1 diabetes. All of the isolated RNA was reverse transcribed, so expressed TCRB transcripts were sequenced. The repertoire was sequenced with immunoSEQ multiplex PCR; TCRdb's copy has only in-frame clones and lacks some. Of approximately 40,000 clones in the sample, 50% were seen once. Sample: stem cell memory CD4+ T cells from blood. These receptors all come from a woman in her 30s in good health.

The table lists this clone with a few counts. The chain joins TRBV28 to TRBJ1-1; D not certain. CDR3 length equals 14 residues. V lost 8 bases, J lost 2 bases, and 15 bases lay in between. Germline CDR1 and CDR2: MDHEN and SYDVKM. The CDR3 sequence: CASFDSWPNTEAFF. The CDR3 nucleotides are TGTGCCAGCTTCGATTCCTGGCCCAACACTGAAGCTTTCTTT.

A few counts support this clone. V gene TRBV19 combines with J gene TRBJ2-5; D gene unclear. Looked up from germline, CDR1 is LNHDA and CDR2 is SQIVND (reference sequence). The CDR3 is 13 amino acids. V lost 4 bases to trimming and J lost 0 bases, with 6 bases between them. The CDR3 reads CASSKRDQETQYF. The CDR3 DNA reads TGTGCCAGTAGTAAACGGGACCAAGAGACCCAGTACTTC.

This clone was found a few times. The genes are TRBV28 and TRBJ2-7, with a weak D call TRBD1 (6 bases). This CDR3 contains 12 residues. Trimming cost V 10 bases and J 3 bases, with 13 bases left between them. Germline CDR1 is MDHEN and CDR2 is SYDVKM. The CDR3 DNA follows: TGTGCCACCCGGGACACCTTCTACGAGCAGTACTTC. Protein: CATRDTFYEQYF.

This chain links TRBV7-2 with TRBJ2-3, with TRBD2 matching over 11 bases. The CDR3 covers 15 residues. The J segment lost 5 bases and the V segment lost 1 base, leaving 2 bases of the junction unmatched. The germline CDR1 and CDR2 sequences are SGHTA and FQGNSA. The CDR3 region is CASSLGLAGKDTQYF. DNA of the CDR3: TGTGCCAGCAGCTTAGGACTAGCGGGGAAAGATACGCAGTATTTT.

Only a few counts were recorded for this clone. The chain uses TRBV5-1 and TRBJ2-5; D ambiguous. The V gene lost 0 bases and the J gene lost 0 bases, with 6 bases spanning the gap. The germline CDR1 and CDR2 sequences are SGHRS and YFSETQ. This CDR3 has 14 amino acids. The CDR3 sequence: CASSLVADQETQYF. The CDR3 region has the DNA TGCGCCAGCAGCTTGGTGGCAGACCAAGAGACCCAGTACTTC.

The V call is TRBV7-2, the J call TRBJ2-6; D gene uncertain. With 6 bases removed from V and 0 bases from J, the gap between germline ends came to 15 bases. This CDR3 is built from 17 residues. Germline CDR1 reads SGHTA; CDR2 reads FQGNSA. The CDR3 loop is CASRAAERRSGANVLTF. The DNA of the CDR3 is TGTGCCAGCAGGGCGGCGGAGCGCCGCTCTGGGGCCAACGTCCTGACTTTC.

The chain couples TRBV7-2 to TRBJ1-4; the D gene is possibly TRBD1 (6 bases). CDR1 and CDR2 (germline): SGHTA, FQGNSA. The CDR3 is 14 amino acids. Deletions cut 5 bases from V and 8 bases from J, with 15 bases between. The CDR3 bases are TGTGCCAGCAGCACAGTGGGGGGGGCCGAAAAACTGTTTTTT. Amino acids: CASSTVGGAEKLFF.

The rearrangement joins TRBV4-2 to TRBJ2-1; 13 bases match TRBD2. CDR3 size: 20 residues. The V segment lost 2 bases and the J segment 3 bases; nucleotides outside the gene matches: 13. Germline V lookup: CDR1 LGHNA, CDR2 YNFKEQ. DNA for the CDR3: TGTGCCAGCAGCCAACGAGACCCAATGGGACTAGCGGGATTCTACAATGAGCAGTTCTTC. Translated, it gives CASSQRDPMGLAGFYNEQFF.

The chain recombines TRBV27 with TRBJ2-7; 12 bases are a match to TRBD1. The V gene end was trimmed by 3 bases and the J gene end by 7 bases; junction bases not matched to a gene: 10. Germline CDR1 MNHEY, CDR2 SMNVEV (reference sequence). The CDR3 has 16 residues. CDR3: CASSFFSGQGASEQYF. The CDR3, as DNA: TGTGCCAGCAGTTTTTTCTCGGGACAGGGGGCGAGTGAGCAGTACTTC.

This clone was counted between two and nine times. This sequence joins TRBV5-4 and TRBJ2-3; 9 bases line up with TRBD2. Germline loops: CDR1 SGHNT, CDR2 YYREEE (reference sequence). With V trimmed by 0 bases and J by 4 bases, 3 bases remained unmatched. CDR3 length equals 15 residues. CDR3 sequence: CASSLGSGSADTQYF. The CDR3 DNA follows: TGTGCCAGCAGCTTGGGTAGCGGGAGTGCAGATACGCAGTATTTT.

This clone showed up just a few times. The V and J genes are TRBV30 and TRBJ1-1; D is ambiguous. Germline-derived CDR1 and CDR2 are GTSNPN and SVGIG (reference sequence). The CDR3 loop spans 10 amino acids. The V end was cut by 2 bases, the J end by 8 bases, with 6 bases between. Here the CDR3 reads CAWSLAEAFF. In nucleotides, the CDR3 is TGTGCCTGGAGTTTGGCAGAAGCTTTCTTT.

The CDR3 DNA reads TGTGCCAGCAGCTTCGGGACTGCTAATGAAAAACTGTTTTTT. It yields the protein CASSFGTANEKLFF. The rearrangement uses TRBV7-9 and TRBJ1-4, with a tentative D call TRBD1 (5 bases). CDR3 size: 14 residues. Germline V gene sequence: CDR1 SEHNR, CDR2 FQNEAQ (reference sequence). The V gene lost 3 bases and the J gene lost 3 bases, with 8 bases spanning the gap.

The chain uses TRBV6-5 and TRBJ2-7; 9 nucleotides line up with TRBD2. Germline V gene data show CDR1 as MNHEY and CDR2 as SVGAGI. The CDR3 spans 14 residues. V lost 8 bases, J lost 4 bases, and 9 bases stayed unmatched. The chain's CDR3 is CASGRGLAYYEQYF. The CDR3, as DNA: TGTGCCAGCGGTCGCGGACTAGCGTATTACGAGCAGTACTTC.

The CDR3 sequence is CASSLEGLAVYNEQFF. The CDR3 coding sequence is TGTGCCAGCAGCTTAGAAGGACTAGCAGTCTACAATGAGCAGTTCTTC. The gene calls are TRBV7-8 and TRBJ2-1, with 8 bases aligning to TRBD2. This CDR3 spans 16 amino acids. Unmatched junction bases numbered 5, after V lost 1 base and J lost 3 bases. Germline V gene data show CDR1 as SGHVS and CDR2 as FQNEAQ. The full variable domain, with the rest looked up from reference TRBV7-8 and TRBJ2-1, is GAGVSQSPRYKVAKRGQDVALRCDPISGHVSLFWYQQALGQGPEFLTYFQNEAQLDKSGLPSDRFFAERPEGSVSTLKIQRTQQEDSAVYLCASSLEGLAVYNEQFFGPGTRLTVL.

The rearrangement links TRBV7-3 to TRBJ1-5, with D tentatively TRBD1 (6 bases). CDR1 and CDR2 from the germline V gene are SGHTA and FQGTGA. The CDR3 extends over 13 amino acids. The germline V and J ends were trimmed by 5 bases and 6 bases, with 11 bases remaining between them. The CDR3 nucleotides read TGTGCCAGCAGCGAACAGGGCGGTCAGCCCCAGCATTTT. Translated: CASSEQGGQPQHF.

CDR3 loop: CASSQKYRQPLETQYF. CDR3 bases: TGTGCCAGCAGCCAGAAGTACAGACAGCCACTAGAGACCCAGTACTTC. V usage is TRBV5-6 and J usage is TRBJ2-5; weak D call: TRBD1 (5 bases). The CDR3 contains 16 residues. Germline V gene lookup returns CDR1 SGHDT and CDR2 YYEEEE. Trimming removed 4 bases at V and 4 bases at J, with 20 bases between.

This sequence joins TRBV6-6 and TRBJ2-5; 8 positions match TRBD1. The J call may not be correct, given that the DNA end is closer to TRBJ2-7. The germline V gene encodes CDR1 MNHNY and CDR2 SVGAGI (reference sequence). The CDR3 loop spans 14 amino acids. The CDR3 DNA reads TGTGCCAGCAGTTGGGGGACAGGCTCCTACGAGCAGTACTTC. As protein: CASSWGTGSYEQYF.

This clone was counted a single time. The J gene is TRBJ2-7, the V gene TRBV28; 10 nucleotides agree with TRBD2. J lost 6 bases, V lost 5 bases, and 4 bases had no gene match. The CDR3 runs to 13 residues. CDR1 MDHEN and CDR2 SYDVKM come from the germline V gene. The CDR3 sequence: CASSLLAGVEQYF. The CDR3 DNA is TGTGCCAGCAGTCTCCTAGCGGGAGTCGAGCAGTACTTC.

The chain carries TRBV6-6 and TRBJ1-5, with TRBD1 as a possible D gene (5 bases). The V gene lost 2 bases and the J gene lost 5 bases, with 13 bases spanning the gap. The germline V gene encodes CDR1 MNHNY and CDR2 SVGAGI (reference sequence). The CDR3 is made up of 15 amino acids. The CDR3 DNA sequence: TGTGCCAGCAGTTACGGGGGAGCGGGAGATCAGCCCCAGCATTTT. This codes for CASSYGGAGDQPQHF.

V gene TRBV18 combines with J gene TRBJ2-1, with TRBD2 as a possible D gene (6 bases). V was clipped by 3 bases and J by 0 bases, with 21 bases between them. Per germline, CDR1 KGHSH and CDR2 LQKENI. This CDR3 region has 19 residues. CDR3 sequence reads: CASSPGPTRGLSSYNEQFF. The CDR3 DNA sequence: TGTGCCAGCTCACCGGGACCGACTAGAGGGTTAAGCTCCTACAATGAGCAGTTCTTC.

The chain joins TRBV9 to TRBJ2-1, with 8 bases fitting TRBD2. Per germline, CDR1 SGDLS and CDR2 YYNGEE. The CDR3 is made up of 16 amino acids. V lost 2 bases, J lost 7 bases, and 11 bases stayed unmatched. For the CDR3, the DNA is TGTGCCAGCAGCGTGCTGGCGGGAGGTTATACGAATGAGCAGTTCTTC. Protein: CASSVLAGGYTNEQFF.

The V and J genes are TRBV9 and TRBJ2-1; TRBD2 agrees at 10 bases. J was trimmed by 15 bases and V by 4 bases; bases with no gene match: 7. Per the germline V gene, CDR1 is SGDLS and CDR2 is YYNGEE. The CDR3 extends over 12 amino acids. CDR3 sequence (DNA): TGTGCCAGCAGCAAGCCCGGGACTAGCGCGTTCTTC. Translation: CASSKPGTSAFF.